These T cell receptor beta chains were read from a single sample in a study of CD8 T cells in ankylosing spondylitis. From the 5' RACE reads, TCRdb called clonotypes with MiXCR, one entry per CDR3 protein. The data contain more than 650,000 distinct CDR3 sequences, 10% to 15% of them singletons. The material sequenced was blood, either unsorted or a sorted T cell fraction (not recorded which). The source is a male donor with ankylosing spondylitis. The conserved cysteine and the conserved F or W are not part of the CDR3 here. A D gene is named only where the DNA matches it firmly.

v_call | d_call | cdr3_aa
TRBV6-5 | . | ASSSRTAAYGYT
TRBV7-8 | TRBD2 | ASSPGTSRTYEQY
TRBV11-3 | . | ASSLDPGTSVTQY
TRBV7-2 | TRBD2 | ASSLAGGPLEQY
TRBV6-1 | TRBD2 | ASSATSEKSEQY
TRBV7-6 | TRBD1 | ASSSWTGLQETQY
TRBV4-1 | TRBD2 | ASSQWTSGRGGEQF
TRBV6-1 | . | ASSPGSRSPVF
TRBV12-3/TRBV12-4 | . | ASSFGGALGDEQY
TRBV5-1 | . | ASSPPRTAMNTEAF
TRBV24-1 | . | ATSDLPRQGARETQY
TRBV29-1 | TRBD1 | STSGQGYGYT
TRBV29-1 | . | SVLGLLNTGELF
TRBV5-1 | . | ASSYWQGETEAF
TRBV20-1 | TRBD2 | SAGTSGSGEQF
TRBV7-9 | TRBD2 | ASTYTSGGYNEQF
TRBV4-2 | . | ASRLAGQSSGNTIY
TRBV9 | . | ASSKGSYNSPLH
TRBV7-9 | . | ASSLTWGETQY
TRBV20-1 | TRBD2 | SARAPGLAGGGGYEQY
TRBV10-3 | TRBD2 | AISGGREETQY
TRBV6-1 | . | ASRTLREGTEAF
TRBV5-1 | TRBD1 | ASSPVLRTGDGYT
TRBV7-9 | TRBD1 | ASSLAQGQGSFYGYT
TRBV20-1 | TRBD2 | SARSLAGSETQY
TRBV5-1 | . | ASRAPGAARTQY
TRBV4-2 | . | ASSQPTGGSSYNEQF
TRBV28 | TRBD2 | ASRPSGRPYNEQF